This section outlines one T cell receptor (beta chain) sequence together with its context. This specimen belongs to a study of siplizumab effects on memory and regulatory T cells. Method: immunoSEQ multiplex PCR; TCRdb's copy keeps in-frame clones and lacks some. The sample carries about 70,000 clones, 88% recorded once. The CDR3 has 15 residues. The V gene's germline CDR1 is KGHSH and CDR2 LQKENI. Trimming at V came to 2 bases and at J to 3 bases, leaving 2 bases not matched to a gene. This chain uses TRBV18 with TRBJ2-7; TRBD2 matches 12 bases. Source material: Tregs sorted from blood. The source is a human donor in good health. CDR3 coding DNA: TGTGCCAGCTCACCATCTAGCGGGAGGGTCTACGAGCAGTACTTC. Translation gives CASSPSSGRVYEQYF.